Presented here are 18 T cell receptor beta chains from one specimen sequenced in a study of blood T cell repertoires in COVID-19. The protocol was immunoSEQ multiplex PCR, while the TCRdb copy is restricted to in-frame clones and leaves out a portion. The sample lists 200,000 to 300,000 clones; more than 75% were seen once. Sequenced: peripheral blood. The source of these receptors is a woman in her forties who had recovered from COVID-19.

The chain links TRBV7-2 to TRBJ1-1; 7 nucleotides align to TRBD1. The J segment lost 4 bases and the V segment lost 5 bases, leaving 4 bases of the junction unmatched. The CDR3 runs to 13 residues. The germline CDR1 and CDR2 sequences are SGHTA and FQGNSA. This CDR3 reads CASSVTGVTEAFF. For the CDR3, the DNA is TGTGCCAGCAGCGTAACAGGGGTCACTGAAGCTTTCTTT. Complete variable domain (other parts from reference TRBV7-2 and TRBJ1-1): GAGVSQSPSNKVTEKGKDVELRCDPISGHTALYWYRQSLGQGLEFLIYFQGNSAPDKSGLPSDRFSAERTGGSVSTLTIQRTQQEDSAVYLCASSVTGVTEAFFGQGTRLTVV.

The chain couples TRBV5-1 to TRBJ2-1; 8 bases line up with TRBD1. The CDR3 totals 13 residues. Trimming took 2 bases from V and 6 from J; bases not matched to a gene: 1. Germline V gene sequence: CDR1 SGHRS, CDR2 YFSETQ. The CDR3 coding sequence is TGCGCCAGCAGCTTAGGACAGGGCAATGAGCAGTTCTTC. This sequence encodes CASSLGQGNEQFF. The full variable domain, rest sourced from reference TRBV5-1 and TRBJ2-1, is KAGVTQTPRYLIKTRGQQVTLSCSPISGHRSVSWYQQTPGQGLQFLFEYFSETQRNKGNFPGRFSGRQFSNSRSEMNVSTLELGDSALYLCASSLGQGNEQFFGPGTRLTVL.

This clone appeared once. The chain links TRBV6-6 to TRBJ1-1; 9 bases align to TRBD1. The CDR3 spans 13 residues. Germline V gene lookup returns CDR1 MNHNY and CDR2 SVGAGI (reference sequence). The trim removed 6 bases at V and 7 bases at J, leaving 6 bases unmatched. The CDR3: CASSDRGIDEAFF. In DNA, the CDR3 is TGTGCCAGCAGCGACAGGGGGATTGATGAAGCTTTCTTT.

The chain has TRBV5-1 and TRBJ1-3; a possible D gene is TRBD1 (5 bases). The germline V and J ends were trimmed by 2 bases and 8 bases, with 11 bases remaining between them. There are 13 residues in the CDR3. Germline values: CDR1 SGHRS, CDR2 YFSETQ. CDR3 sequence reads: CASSFGGGDTIYF. In DNA form, the CDR3 reads TGCGCCAGCAGCTTTGGCGGGGGGGACACCATATATTTT.

The chain employs TRBV2 and TRBJ2-5; D perhaps matches TRBD1 (5 bases). The CDR3 is made up of 13 amino acids. Per the germline V gene, CDR1 is SNHLY and CDR2 is FYNNEI. Trimming left V 6 bases short and J 4 bases short, with 12 bases between. The CDR3 DNA sequence: TGTGCCAGCAGGGCAGGGCTTATAGAGACCCAGTACTTC. Translating it yields CASRAGLIETQYF.

The chain links TRBV5-1 to TRBJ1-1, with D possibly TRBD1 on 5 matching bases. The germline V and J ends were trimmed by 4 bases and 6 bases, with 13 bases remaining between them. Germline-derived CDR1 and CDR2 are SGHRS and YFSETQ. This CDR3 has 13 amino acids. CDR3 sequence reads: CASSRSRDAEAFF. In DNA form, the CDR3 reads TGCGCCAGCAGCCGATCCAGGGATGCTGAAGCTTTCTTT.

The CDR3 coding sequence is TGTGCCAGCAGTTACGGGACAGGGTCCGACACCCTCCACTTT. It encodes CASSYGTGSDTLHF. V is TRBV6-5 and J is TRBJ1-6, with 9 nucleotides matching TRBD1. V gave up 2 bases and J gave up 14 bases; unmatched junction bases: 7. CDR1 and CDR2 (germline): MNHEY, SVGAGI. This CDR3 is 14 amino acids long.

The chain links TRBV19 to TRBJ1-5, with D unresolved. Germline CDR1 reads LNHDA; CDR2 reads SQIVND (reference sequence). V was cut by 8 bases and J by 0 bases, with 14 bases left in between. The CDR3 is 15 residues long. This CDR3 is CASSDRGYSNQPQHF. CDR3 bases: TGTGCCAGTTCCGACCGGGGTTATAGCAATCAGCCCCAGCATTTT.

This chain uses TRBV2 with TRBJ1-1, with 8 bases aligning to TRBD1. The V gene's germline CDR1 is SNHLY and CDR2 FYNNEI. V gave up 5 bases and J gave up 7 bases; unmatched junction bases: 6. CDR3 size: 13 residues. CDR3 protein: CASSIQGVVEAFF. CDR3 coding DNA: TGTGCCAGCAGTATACAGGGGGTAGTTGAAGCTTTCTTT.

The gene calls are TRBV7-9 and TRBJ1-1; 8 bases are a match to TRBD1. Germline CDR1 reads SEHNR; CDR2 reads FQNEAQ (reference sequence). This CDR3 region has 14 residues. Unmatched junction bases numbered 2, after V lost 0 bases and J lost 5 bases. CDR3 region: CASSLAHRGTEAFF. The CDR3 DNA reads as TGTGCCAGCAGCTTAGCCCACAGGGGGACTGAAGCTTTCTTT. Looking up the rest from reference TRBV7-9 and TRBJ1-1 gives the full variable domain: DTGVSQNPRHKITKRGQNVTFRCDPISEHNRLYWYRQTLGQGPEFLTYFQNEAQLEKSRLLSDRFSAERPKGSFSTLEIQRTEQGDSAMYLCASSLAHRGTEAFFGQGTRLTVV.

This rearrangement joins TRBV6-5 to TRBJ2-5; 7 bases are a match to TRBD2. The CDR3 is 16 residues long. In germline, CDR1 is MNHEY, CDR2 SVGAGI. Trimming removed 1 base from V and 5 bases from J; junction bases left unmatched: 10. The CDR3 DNA follows: TGTGCCAGCAGTTACTGGGGGTCGGGAGGAGGGGAGACCCAGTACTTC. Protein sequence: CASSYWGSGGGETQYF.

The DNA for the CDR3 is TGTGCCAGCAGCGTAGACGGGGGGGACTATGGCTACACCTTC. Encoded protein: CASSVDGGDYGYTF. This sequence joins TRBV9 and TRBJ1-2; a weak D match, TRBD1 (5 bases). The CDR3 runs to 14 residues. Trimming left V 0 bases short and J 3 bases short, with 9 bases between. Germline CDR1 reads SGDLS; CDR2 reads YYNGEE.

V usage is TRBV29-1 and J usage is TRBJ1-4; possible D gene TRBD1, 5 bases. Germline CDR1 and CDR2: SQVTM and ANQGSEA. The CDR3 is 10 amino acids. V was pared by 6 bases and J by 8 bases, with 7 bases between. The CDR3 DNA is TGCAGCGTCTGGGGCGAAAAACTGTTTTTT. Translated, it gives CSVWGEKLFF.

The rearrangement uses TRBV5-1 and TRBJ1-2; TRBD1 matches 9 bases. This CDR3 has 14 amino acids. Germline CDR1 is SGHRS and CDR2 is YFSETQ. With V trimmed by 4 bases and J by 8 bases, 9 bases remained unmatched. For the CDR3, the DNA is TGCGCCAGCAGCCCTGGGACAGGGAGGCGCGGCTACACCTTC. Protein: CASSPGTGRRGYTF.

The chain employs TRBV4-1 and TRBJ1-2; TRBD1 matches at 8 bases. The CDR3 loop spans 18 amino acids. The germline V gene encodes CDR1 MGHRA and CDR2 YSYEKL. V lost 1 base to trimming and J lost 3 bases; unmatched junction nucleotides: 13. The CDR3 bases are TGCGCCAGCAGCCAAGGAACAGGGGGAATTGGGAAGGACTATGGCTACACCTTC. Translation gives CASSQGTGGIGKDYGYTF.

The chain couples TRBV2 to TRBJ1-1, with D perhaps TRBD1 (6 bases). Germline V lookup: CDR1 SNHLY, CDR2 FYNNEI. V was shortened by 7 bases and J by 0 bases, with 18 bases between the two germline ends. The CDR3 sequence is 16 residues long. This chain's CDR3 is CASTNGQPALNTEAFF. CDR3 coding DNA: TGTGCCAGCACTAACGGACAGCCGGCATTGAACACTGAAGCTTTCTTT.

This chain uses TRBV9 with TRBJ1-2, with TRBD1 matching 7 bases. V trimming: 0 bases; J trimming: 3 bases; junction bases outside the gene matches: 11. Germline CDR1 is SGDLS and CDR2 is YYNGEE. This CDR3 is built from 17 residues. The CDR3 spells CASSVATGRGKDYGYTF. The CDR3 DNA reads TGTGCCAGCAGCGTAGCTACCGGCAGGGGGAAAGACTATGGCTACACCTTC.

CDR3 in amino acids: CASSRWIGGSTDTQYF. DNA of the CDR3: TGTGCCAGCAGCCGTTGGATAGGGGGAAGCACAGATACGCAGTATTTT. The V call is TRBV11-2, the J call TRBJ2-3; the D gene is possibly TRBD1 (6 bases). V lost 5 bases, J lost 0 bases, and 15 bases lay in between. CDR1 and CDR2 (germline): SGHAT, FQNNGV. There are 16 residues in the CDR3.